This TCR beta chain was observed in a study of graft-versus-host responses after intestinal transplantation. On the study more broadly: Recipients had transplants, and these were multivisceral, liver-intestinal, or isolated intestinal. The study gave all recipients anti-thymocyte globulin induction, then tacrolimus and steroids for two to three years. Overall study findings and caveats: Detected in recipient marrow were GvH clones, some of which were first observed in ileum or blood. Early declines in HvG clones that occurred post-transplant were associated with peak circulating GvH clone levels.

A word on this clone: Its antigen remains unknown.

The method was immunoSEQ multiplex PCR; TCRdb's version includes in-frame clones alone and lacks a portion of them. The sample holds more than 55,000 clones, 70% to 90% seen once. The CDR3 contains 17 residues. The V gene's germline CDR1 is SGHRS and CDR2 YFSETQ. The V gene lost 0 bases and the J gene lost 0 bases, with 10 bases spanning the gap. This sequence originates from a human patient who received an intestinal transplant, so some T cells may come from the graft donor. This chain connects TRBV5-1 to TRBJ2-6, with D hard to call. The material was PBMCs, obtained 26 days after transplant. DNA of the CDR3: TGCGCCAGCAGCTTGGCAGGCAGCCTCTCTGGGGCCAACGTCCTGACTTTC. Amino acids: CASSLAGSLSGANVLTF. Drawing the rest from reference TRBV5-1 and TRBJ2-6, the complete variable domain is KAGVTQTPRYLIKTRGQQVTLSCSPISGHRSVSWYQQTPGQGLQFLFEYFSETQRNKGNFPGRFSGRQFSNSRSEMNVSTLELGDSALYLCASSLAGSLSGANVLTFGAGSRLTVL.